One T cell receptor (beta chain) is described in this entry. This record comes from a study of blood T cell repertoires in COVID-19. While infection was still active, Seattle patients were enrolled and then followed longitudinally. Sequencing used immunoSEQ multiplex PCR; TCRdb keeps in-frame clones, though not all of them. Altogether approximately 250,000 clones are present, about nine tenths being singletons, with the ten largest covering over 0.65%. The CDR3 is 14 residues long. Trimming pared 4 bases from V and 4 bases from J, leaving 14 bases between. From germline, CDR1 is SGHDT and CDR2 YYEEEE.

The sample comprised peripheral blood. The source is a man aged 30-40 years with COVID-19, enrolled during active disease. The genes are TRBV5-6 and TRBJ1-2; TRBD1 is a possible D gene (6 bases). The CDR3 DNA follows: TGTGCCAGCAGCCTAAGACAGGAACGCTATGGCTACACCTTC. It specifies CASSLRQERYGYTF.